The sequence of this T cell receptor beta chain was determined in a study of blood T cells in healthy people across ages. In the study overall: Roughly one uniquely barcoded beta molecule per two T cells was captured. Study-wide results and caveats: A roughly linear age-dependent decrease characterized TCR beta diversity per million T cells.

Trimming took 5 bases from V and 6 from J, leaving 23 bases between them. The CDR3 covers 16 residues. Looked up from germline, CDR1 is DFQATT and CDR2 is SNEGSKA (reference sequence). It was with a sample-barcoded 5' primer and a J-beta primer mix that a second PCR of about 6 to 12 cycles was run. Individual samples furnished no less than 2.5 million CDR3-containing paired-end reads apiece. TCRdb analysed the 5' RACE reads with MiXCR anew, one entry per CDR3 protein. The table shows some 1.4 million distinct CDR3 sequences, with 42% occurring only once. With respect to this clonotype: The antigen is unknown.

The chain carries TRBV20-1 and TRBJ2-4; D possibly matches TRBD1 or TRBD2 (7 bases each). The receptor's source is a woman younger than 30 in good health. What was sequenced was blood. Here the CDR3 DNA reads TGCAGTGCTCCTCCCCCTAGCGGCAGGGGGGGAAACATTCAGTACTTC. It yields the protein CSAPPPSGRGGNIQYF.